This T cell receptor beta chain was captured in a study of blood T cell repertoires in COVID-19. Overall study: Some COVID-19 samples were acute and others convalescent; all came from the United States, Italy and Spain. Sources were T cells, B-cell-depleted T cells, or PBMCs; the material itself was cDNA or gDNA.

CDR1 and CDR2 from the germline V gene are SGHNT and YYREEE (reference sequence). This CDR3 has 16 amino acids. V was cut by 0 bases and J by 2 bases, with 12 bases left in between. In the original analysis: How many nucleated cells were present was estimated from reference gene primer amplification. Here immunoSEQ multiplex PCR was the method, and the copy in TCRdb shows in-frame clones only, minus some. Clone size and V and J calls were adopted from that table, with D and trimming inferred from the DNA. The top ten hold 21% of the sample, which has tens of thousands of clones, roughly four fifths seen once.

The sample consisted of peripheral blood. The chain couples TRBV5-4 to TRBJ1-3; the D gene is possibly TRBD1 (5 bases). This receptor was taken from a human donor in a cohort sampled during active COVID-19. The CDR3 bases are TGTGCCAGCAGCTTGGTAATCTCAGGGCCTGGAAACACCATATATTTT. The encoded protein is CASSLVISGPGNTIYF.